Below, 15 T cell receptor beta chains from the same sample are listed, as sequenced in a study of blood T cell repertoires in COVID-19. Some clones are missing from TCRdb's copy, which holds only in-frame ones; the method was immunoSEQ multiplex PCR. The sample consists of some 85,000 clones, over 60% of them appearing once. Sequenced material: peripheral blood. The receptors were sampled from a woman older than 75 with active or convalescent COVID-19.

In DNA, the CDR3 is TGTGCCAGCAGAGGGACAGGAGCGAACACTGAAGCTTTCTTT. Its translation is CASRGTGANTEAFF. V is TRBV3-1 (or the pseudogene TRBV3-2) and J is TRBJ1-1; TRBD1 matches 8 bases. The CDR3 consists of 14 residues. V was clipped by 6 bases and J by 1 base; unmatched bases: 4. Looked up from germline, CDR1 is LGHDT and CDR2 is YNNKEL (reference sequence).

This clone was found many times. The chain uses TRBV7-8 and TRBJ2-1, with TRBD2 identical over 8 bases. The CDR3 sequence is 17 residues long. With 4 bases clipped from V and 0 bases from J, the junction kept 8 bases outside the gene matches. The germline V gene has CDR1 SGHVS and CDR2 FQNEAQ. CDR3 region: CASSSSLGTSSYNEQFF. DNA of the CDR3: TGTGCCAGCAGCTCTAGCCTCGGGACTAGCTCCTACAATGAGCAGTTCTTC.

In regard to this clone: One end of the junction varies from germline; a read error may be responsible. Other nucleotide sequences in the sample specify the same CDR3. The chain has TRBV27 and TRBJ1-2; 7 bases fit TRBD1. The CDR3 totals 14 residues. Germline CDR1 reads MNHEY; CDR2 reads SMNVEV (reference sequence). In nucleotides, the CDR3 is TGTGCCAGTAGTTTAAGGAGACAGGGTGATGGCTACACCTTC. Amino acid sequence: CASSLRRQGDGYTF.

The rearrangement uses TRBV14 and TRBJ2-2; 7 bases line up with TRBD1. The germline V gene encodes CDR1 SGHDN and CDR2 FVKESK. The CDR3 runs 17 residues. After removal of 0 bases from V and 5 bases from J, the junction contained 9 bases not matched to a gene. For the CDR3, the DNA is TGTGCCAGCAGCCAAGATCGTTACAGGGGTTTGACCGGGGAGCTGTTTTTT. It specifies CASSQDRYRGLTGELFF.

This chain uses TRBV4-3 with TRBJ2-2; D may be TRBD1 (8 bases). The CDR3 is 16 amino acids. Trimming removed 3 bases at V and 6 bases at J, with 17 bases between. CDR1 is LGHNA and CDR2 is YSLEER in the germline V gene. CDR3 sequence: CASSHLTGGGPGELFF. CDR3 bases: TGCGCCAGCAGCCACCTTACAGGGGGGGGGCCCGGGGAGCTGTTTTTT.

CDR3 protein: CASSLSLTKNIQYF. The DNA of the CDR3 is TGTGCCAGCAGTTTGAGCTTGACCAAAAACATTCAGTACTTC. The V call is TRBV27, the J call TRBJ2-4, with D hard to call. From germline, CDR1 is MNHEY and CDR2 SMNVEV (reference sequence). Trimming shortened V by 3 bases and J by 2 bases, and 8 bases separated the two germline ends. CDR3 length: 14 amino acids.

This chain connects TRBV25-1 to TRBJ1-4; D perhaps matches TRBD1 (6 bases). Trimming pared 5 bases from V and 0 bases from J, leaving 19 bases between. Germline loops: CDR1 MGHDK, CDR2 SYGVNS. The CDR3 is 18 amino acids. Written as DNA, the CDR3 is TGTGCCAGCAGTCCCTTGGGACATGATATTGCAACTAATGAAAAACTGTTTTTT. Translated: CASSPLGHDIATNEKLFF. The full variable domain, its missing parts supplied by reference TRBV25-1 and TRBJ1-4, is EADIYQTPRYLVIGTGKKITLECSQTMGHDKMYWYQQDPGMELHLIHYSYGVNSTEKGDLSSESTVSRIRTEHFPLTLESARPSHTSQYLCASSPLGHDIATNEKLFFGSGTQLSVL.

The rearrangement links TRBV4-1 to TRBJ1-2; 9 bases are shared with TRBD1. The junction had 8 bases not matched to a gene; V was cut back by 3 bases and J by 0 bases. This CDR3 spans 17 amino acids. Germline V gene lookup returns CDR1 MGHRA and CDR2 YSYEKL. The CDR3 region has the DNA TGCGCCAGCAGCCAGGGGACAGGGCCAGATCCTAACTATGGCTACACCTTC. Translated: CASSQGTGPDPNYGYTF.

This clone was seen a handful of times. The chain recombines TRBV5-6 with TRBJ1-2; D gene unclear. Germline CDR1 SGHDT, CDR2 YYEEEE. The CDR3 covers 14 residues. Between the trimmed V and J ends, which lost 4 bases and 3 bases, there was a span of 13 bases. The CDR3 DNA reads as TGTGCCAGCAGCCCGGAGGCCAGAGACTATGGCTACACCTTC. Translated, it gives CASSPEARDYGYTF.

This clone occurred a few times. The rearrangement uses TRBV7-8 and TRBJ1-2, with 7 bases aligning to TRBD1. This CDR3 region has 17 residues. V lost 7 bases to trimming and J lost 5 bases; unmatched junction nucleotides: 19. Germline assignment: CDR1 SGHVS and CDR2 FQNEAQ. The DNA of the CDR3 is TGTGCCAGCACCCCCGGGCCAGGGGGATCCGGGCAGTATGGCTACACCTTC. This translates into CASTPGPGGSGQYGYTF.

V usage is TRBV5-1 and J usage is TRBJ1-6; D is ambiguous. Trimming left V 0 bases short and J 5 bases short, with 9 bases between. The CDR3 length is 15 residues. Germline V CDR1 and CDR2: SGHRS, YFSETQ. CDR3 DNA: TGCGCCAGCAGCTTGGATAACAGCAATAATTCACCCCTCCACTTT. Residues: CASSLDNSNNSPLHF.

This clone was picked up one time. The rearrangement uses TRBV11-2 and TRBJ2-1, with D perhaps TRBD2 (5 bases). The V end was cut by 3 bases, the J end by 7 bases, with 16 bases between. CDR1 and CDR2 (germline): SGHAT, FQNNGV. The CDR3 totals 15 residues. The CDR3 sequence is CASSFQGRVENEQFF. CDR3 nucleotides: TGTGCCAGCAGCTTCCAAGGGCGGGTCGAGAATGAGCAGTTCTTC.

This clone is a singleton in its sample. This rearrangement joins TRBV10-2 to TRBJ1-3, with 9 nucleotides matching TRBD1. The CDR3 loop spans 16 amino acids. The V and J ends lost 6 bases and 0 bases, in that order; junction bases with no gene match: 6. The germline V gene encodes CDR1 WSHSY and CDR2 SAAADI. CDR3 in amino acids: CASRSPGQGSGNTIYF. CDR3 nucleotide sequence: TGCGCCAGCAGATCCCCGGGACAGGGCTCTGGAAACACCATATATTTT.

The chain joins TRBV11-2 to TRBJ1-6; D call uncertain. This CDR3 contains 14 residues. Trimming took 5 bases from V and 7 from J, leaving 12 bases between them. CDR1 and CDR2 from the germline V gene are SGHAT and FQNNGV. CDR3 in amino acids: CASSPGEGNSPLHF. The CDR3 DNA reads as TGTGCCAGCAGCCCTGGCGAGGGAAATTCACCCCTCCACTTT.

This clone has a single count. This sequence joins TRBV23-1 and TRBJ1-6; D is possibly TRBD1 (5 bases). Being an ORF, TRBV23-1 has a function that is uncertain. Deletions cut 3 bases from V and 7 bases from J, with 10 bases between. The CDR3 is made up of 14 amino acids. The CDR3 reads CASSHLNRNSPLHF. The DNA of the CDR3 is TGCGCCAGCAGTCATCTTAACAGGAATTCACCCCTCCACTTT.